This T cell receptor beta chain was obtained from a study of radiation and T cells in renal cell carcinoma. Overall study results and limits: Irradiated tumors had higher TCR clonality than control tumors.

Treatment indicated: treatment-naive control, cytoreductive nephrectomy. Controls included several female and 10 or so male donors, resected 2011 to 2014. Concerning this clone itself: Its antigen is undetermined.

Germline V gene data show CDR1 as SGHRS and CDR2 as YFSETQ. The V end was cut by 3 bases, the J end by 2 bases, with 15 bases between. CDR3 size: 16 residues. TCRdb's copy holds only in-frame clones and misses some; the assay was immunoSEQ multiplex PCR. The data show 19,000 or so clones, around 63% seen once. The genes are TRBV5-1 and TRBJ2-1; perhaps D is TRBD1 or TRBD2 (5 bases each). The sequence came from a man in his forties or fifties with renal cell carcinoma. The sequencing used tumor tissue, collected from a patient whose treatment was nephrectomy without radiotherapy. The CDR3, as DNA: TGCGCCAGCAGCTCATCCGGGACGGAGACCTACAATGAGCAGTTCTTC. Translation: CASSSSGTETYNEQFF.